Presented here are 17 T cell receptor beta chains from one specimen sequenced in a study of T cell responses to AZD1222 COVID-19 vaccine. TCRdb keeps only in-frame clones here, not all; method: immunoSEQ multiplex PCR. The profile shows just under 85,000 clones, more than 75% of them singletons. The sample here was peripheral blood, taken on day 0 of AZD1222 vaccination. The receptors derive from an adult in good health.

The J gene is TRBJ1-1, the V gene TRBV6-1, with a tentative D call TRBD1 (5 bases). The CDR3 is made up of 13 amino acids. The V gene's germline CDR1 is MNHNS and CDR2 SASEGT. V was pared by 3 bases and J by 5 bases, with 10 bases between. DNA for the CDR3: TGTGCCAGCAGTGATGGGGCTTGGACTGAAGCTTTCTTT. It yields the protein CASSDGAWTEAFF.

The chain carries TRBV4-2 and TRBJ2-2; no definite D call. V lost 1 base and J lost 1, with 4 bases in between. Germline-derived CDR1 and CDR2 are LGHNA and YNFKEQ. The CDR3 covers 14 residues. The CDR3 loop reads CASSQVKNTGELFF. CDR3 DNA: TGTGCCAGCAGCCAAGTCAAGAACACCGGGGAGCTGTTTTTT.

This clone was seen more than once but under ten times. The J gene is TRBJ1-6, the V gene TRBV7-9; a possible D gene is TRBD1 (5 bases). In germline, CDR1 is SEHNR, CDR2 FQNEAQ (reference sequence). This CDR3 contains 16 residues. The V gene lost 1 base and the J gene lost 9 bases, with 16 bases spanning the gap. The CDR3 coding sequence is TGTGCCAGCAGCTTAGTGGGGGATCTTATGGGTTCACCCCTCCACTTT. This codes for CASSLVGDLMGSPLHF.

The chain has TRBV11-2 and TRBJ1-4, with D tentatively TRBD1 (6 bases). V gave up 1 base and J gave up 1 base, with 13 bases separating them. Germline loops: CDR1 SGHAT, CDR2 FQNNGV. The CDR3 extends over 17 amino acids. CDR3 DNA sequence: TGTGCCAGCAGCTTAGTTTGGTCAGGGGTAACTAATGAAAAACTGTTTTTT. Its protein is CASSLVWSGVTNEKLFF. Full variable domain (outside the CDR3, taken from reference TRBV11-2 and TRBJ1-4): EAGVAQSPRYKIIEKRQSVAFWCNPISGHATLYWYQQILGQGPKLLIQFQNNGVVDDSQLPKDRFSAERLKGVDSTLKIQPAKLEDSAVYLCASSLVWSGVTNEKLFFGSGTQLSVL.

This clone was counted once. The genes are TRBV5-1 and TRBJ1-1; 7 nucleotides line up with TRBD1. The CDR3 totals 12 residues. Trimming removed 5 bases from V and 6 bases from J; junction bases left unmatched: 4. CDR1 and CDR2 from the germline V gene are SGHRS and YFSETQ. CDR3 region: CASSEQGPEAFF. CDR3 DNA sequence: TGCGCCAGCAGTGAACAGGGGCCTGAAGCTTTCTTT.

The V and J genes are TRBV7-9 and TRBJ2-5; maybe TRBD1 (6 bases). The CDR3 has 14 amino acids. V lost 7 bases and J lost 1, with 13 bases in between. CDR1 is SEHNR, CDR2 FQNEAQ, per germline (reference sequence). In DNA, the CDR3 is TGTGCCAGCATCCGGACGGACAGCCAAGAGACCCAGTACTTC. This gives the protein CASIRTDSQETQYF.

CDR3 DNA: TGTGCCAGCAGTCAGACCCGTGCCCTTTACGAGCAGTACTTC. Translation: CASSQTRALYEQYF. The chain is built from TRBV6-6 and TRBJ2-7; D unclear. V lost 5 bases to trimming and J lost 4 bases, with 15 bases between them. The CDR3 spans 14 residues. From germline, CDR1 is MNHNY and CDR2 SVGAGI (reference sequence).

The chain combines TRBV1 with TRBJ2-1; TRBD2, the table's D call, was not compared with the DNA. TRBV1 is an annotated pseudogene. This CDR3 region has 14 residues. Here the CDR3 DNA reads TGCACCAGCAGCCCGTGCCGCCTAGTTGATGAGCAGTTCTTC. Protein product: CTSSPCRLVDEQFF.

Only a few counts were recorded for this clone. V gene TRBV29-1 combines with J gene TRBJ1-2; 8 nucleotides agree with TRBD1. After removal of 7 bases from V and 7 bases from J, the junction contained 8 bases not matched to a gene. Germline-derived CDR1 and CDR2 are SQVTM and ANQGSEA. The CDR3 has 12 amino acids. CDR3: CSAATGERGYTF. DNA of the CDR3: TGCAGCGCCGCGACAGGGGAGCGTGGCTACACCTTC.

The CDR3 DNA follows: TGTGCCAGCGGAACTTTACGGGGGGCGACGACTAATGAAAAACTGTTTTTT. Translated, it gives CASGTLRGATTNEKLFF. The chain uses TRBV28 and TRBJ1-4; the D gene is possibly TRBD1 (6 bases). The CDR3 contains 17 residues. The V end lost 8 bases, the J end lost 2 bases, and 21 bases lay between the germline ends. The germline CDR1 and CDR2 sequences are MDHEN and SYDVKM.

The CDR3 DNA sequence: TGTGCCAGCAGTTTAGCCCAGGACAGCTATGGCTACACCTTC. Translating gives CASSLAQDSYGYTF. The chain carries TRBV28 and TRBJ1-2, with D perhaps TRBD1 (6 bases). The CDR3 consists of 14 residues. Germline V gives CDR1 MDHEN, CDR2 SYDVKM. With 2 bases removed from V and 4 bases from J, the gap between germline ends came to 11 bases.

The genes are TRBV9 and TRBJ2-7; TRBD1 aligns across 7 bases. This CDR3 has 15 residues. The germline V gene has CDR1 SGDLS and CDR2 YYNGEE. Trimming took 0 bases from V and 4 from J; bases not matched to a gene: 7. CDR3 sequence (DNA): TGTGCCAGCAGCGTAGAAGGCAGGGGGAATTACGAGCAGTACTTC. It is translated as CASSVEGRGNYEQYF.

The rearrangement links TRBV5-4 to TRBJ2-3; 8 nucleotides match TRBD2. J lost 0 bases, V lost 6 bases, and 6 bases had no gene match. The germline V gene has CDR1 SGHNT and CDR2 YYREEE (reference sequence). The CDR3 is 15 amino acids. CDR3 in amino acids: CASKRLATSTDTQYF. In nucleotides, the CDR3 is TGTGCCAGCAAAAGACTAGCGACTAGCACAGATACGCAGTATTTT.

The rearrangement links TRBV7-4 to TRBJ2-7; TRBD1 aligns across 9 bases. The CDR3 length is 14 residues. Losses at the gene ends were 6 bases for V and 4 bases for J; bases not matched to a gene: 7. The V gene's germline CDR1 is SGHVT and CDR2 SQSDAQ. CDR3 protein: CASRVGQGGYEQYF. CDR3 nucleotide sequence: TGTGCCAGCAGAGTGGGACAGGGTGGATACGAGCAGTACTTC.

The V gene is TRBV7-6, the J gene TRBJ2-1; the match to TRBD2 covers 12 bases. The CDR3 has 20 amino acids. V gave up 2 bases and J gave up 9 bases; unmatched junction bases: 20. CDR1 SGHVS and CDR2 FNYEAQ come from the germline V gene. The CDR3 coding sequence is TGTGCCAGCAGCTTAAGTTCATGGACTAGCGGGGCCCCGCAACCATCTGAGCAGTTCTTC. This translates into CASSLSSWTSGAPQPSEQFF.

This chain uses TRBV10-1 with TRBJ1-2; tentative D call: TRBD1 (5 bases). This CDR3 contains 13 residues. CDR1 is WNHNN, CDR2 SYGVQD, per germline (reference sequence). Between the trimmed V and J ends, which lost 1 base and 2 bases, there was a span of 5 bases. The CDR3 region has the DNA TGCGCCAGCAGTGAGTGGGGGAACTATGGCTACACCTTC. It encodes CASSEWGNYGYTF.

The J gene is TRBJ2-3, the V gene TRBV9; D may correspond to TRBD1 or TRBD2 (5 bases each). The CDR3 has 13 amino acids. Germline V gene sequence: CDR1 SGDLS, CDR2 YYNGEE. V was trimmed by 5 bases and J by 6 bases, leaving 13 bases between them. Written as DNA, the CDR3 is TGTGCCAGCAGTACCGATGGGACCGATACGCAGTATTTT. The encoded protein is CASSTDGTDTQYF. The entire variable domain, with the rest obtained from reference TRBV9 and TRBJ2-3, is as follows: DSGVTQTPKHLITATGQRVTLRCSPRSGDLSVYWYQQSLDQGLQFLIQYYNGEERAKGNILERFSAQQFPDLHSELNLSSLELGDSALYFCASSTDGTDTQYFGPGTRLTVL.